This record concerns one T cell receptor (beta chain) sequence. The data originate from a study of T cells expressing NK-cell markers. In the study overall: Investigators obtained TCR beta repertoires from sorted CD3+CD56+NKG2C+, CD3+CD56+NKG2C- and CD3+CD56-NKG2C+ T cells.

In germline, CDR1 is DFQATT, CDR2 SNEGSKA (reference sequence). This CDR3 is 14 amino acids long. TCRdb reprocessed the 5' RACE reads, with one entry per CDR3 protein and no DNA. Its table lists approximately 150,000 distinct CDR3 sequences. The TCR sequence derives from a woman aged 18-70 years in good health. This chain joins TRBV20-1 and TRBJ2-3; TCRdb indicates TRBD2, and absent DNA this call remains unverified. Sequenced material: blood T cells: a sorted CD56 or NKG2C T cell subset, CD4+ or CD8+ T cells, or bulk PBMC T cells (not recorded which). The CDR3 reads CSARPASGRDTQYF.